A selection of T cell receptor beta chains follows, all from one sample in a study of CD8 T cells in Susac syndrome. Using its own MiXCR run on the immunoSEQ multiplex PCR reads, TCRdb lists one record per CDR3 protein. The table has roughly 150,000 distinct CDR3 sequences, approximately 95% seen once. Source material: CD4+ T cells from PBMCs. The receptor source for this set is a human donor with Susac syndrome. CDR3s include the opening cysteine and the closing phenylalanine or tryptophan. A D gene is named only where the DNA matches it firmly.

v_gene	d_gene	CDR3aa
TRBV9	.	CASSGTGAASGNTIYF
TRBV18	.	CASRASYEQYF
TRBV7-6	TRBD2	CASSSRGTSSYNEQFF
TRBV2	TRBD2	CASSPGGSNEQFF
TRBV14	.	CASSQDLGSGELFF
TRBV9	.	CASSRGAQSNEKLFF
TRBV7-8	.	CASSLPGNHQPQHF
TRBV7-2	TRBD1	CASSPPRGQGYEQYF
TRBV29-1	.	CSVDPVGRGYGYTF
TRBV20-1	TRBD1	CSAPDRGHEQYF
TRBV15	.	CATSGTLGRTDTQYF